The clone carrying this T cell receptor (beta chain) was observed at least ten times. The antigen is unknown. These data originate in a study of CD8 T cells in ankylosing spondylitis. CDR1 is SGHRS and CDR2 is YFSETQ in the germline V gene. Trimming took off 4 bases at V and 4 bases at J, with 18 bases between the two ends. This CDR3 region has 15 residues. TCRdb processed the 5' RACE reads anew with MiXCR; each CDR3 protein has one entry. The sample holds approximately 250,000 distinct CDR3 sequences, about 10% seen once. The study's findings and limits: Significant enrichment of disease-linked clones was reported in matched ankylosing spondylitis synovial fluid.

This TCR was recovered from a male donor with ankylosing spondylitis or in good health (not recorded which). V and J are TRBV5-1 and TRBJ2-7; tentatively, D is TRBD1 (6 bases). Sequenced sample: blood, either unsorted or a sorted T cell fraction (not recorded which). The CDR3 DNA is TGCGCCAGCAGCCTGGATTCGACAGGACTTTACGAGCAGTACTTC. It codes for CASSLDSTGLYEQYF.